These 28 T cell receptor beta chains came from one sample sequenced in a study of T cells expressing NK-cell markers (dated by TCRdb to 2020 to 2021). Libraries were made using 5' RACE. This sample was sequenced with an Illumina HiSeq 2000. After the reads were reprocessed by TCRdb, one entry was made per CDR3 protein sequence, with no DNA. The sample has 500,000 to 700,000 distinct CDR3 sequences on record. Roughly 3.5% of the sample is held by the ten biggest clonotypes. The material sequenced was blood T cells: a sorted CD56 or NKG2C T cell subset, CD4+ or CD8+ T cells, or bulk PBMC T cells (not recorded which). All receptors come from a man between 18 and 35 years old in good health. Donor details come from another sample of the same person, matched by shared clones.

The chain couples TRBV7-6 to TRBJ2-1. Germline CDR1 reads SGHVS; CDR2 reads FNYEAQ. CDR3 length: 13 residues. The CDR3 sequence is CASSLEGIDEQFF.

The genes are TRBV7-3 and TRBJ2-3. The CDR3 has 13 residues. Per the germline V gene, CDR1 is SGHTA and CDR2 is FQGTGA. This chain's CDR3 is CASSSNLADTQYF.

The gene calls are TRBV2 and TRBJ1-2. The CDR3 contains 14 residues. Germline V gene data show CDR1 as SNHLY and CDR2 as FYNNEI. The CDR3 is CASTEWPLGYGYTF.

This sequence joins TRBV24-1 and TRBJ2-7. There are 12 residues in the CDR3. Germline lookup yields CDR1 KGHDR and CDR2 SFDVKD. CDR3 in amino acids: CATSDLGYEQYF.

The CDR3 sequence: CSVERPGQGIYEQYF. The gene calls are TRBV29-1 and TRBJ2-7; TCRdb gives TRBD1 as the D gene, but with no DNA this cannot be confirmed. The CDR3 is made up of 15 amino acids. CDR1 is SQVTM, CDR2 ANQGSEA, per germline.

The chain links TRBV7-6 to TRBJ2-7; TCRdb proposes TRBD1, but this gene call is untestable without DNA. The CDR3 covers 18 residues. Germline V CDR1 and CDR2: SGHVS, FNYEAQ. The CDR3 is CASSLSPTWDDTGSEQYF.

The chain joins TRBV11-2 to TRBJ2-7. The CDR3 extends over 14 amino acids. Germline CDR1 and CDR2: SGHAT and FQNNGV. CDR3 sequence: CASSLVVRSYEQYF.

CDR3 protein: CASSYSIYRGEYVAFF. V and J are TRBV6-2 or TRBV6-3 and TRBJ1-1; TCRdb returns TRBD1, unconfirmable since there is no DNA. The CDR3 totals 16 residues. Germline CDR1 MNHEY, CDR2 SVGEGT.

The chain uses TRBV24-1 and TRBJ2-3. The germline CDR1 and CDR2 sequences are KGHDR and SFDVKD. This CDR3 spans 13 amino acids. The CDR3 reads CATSDLGADTQYF.

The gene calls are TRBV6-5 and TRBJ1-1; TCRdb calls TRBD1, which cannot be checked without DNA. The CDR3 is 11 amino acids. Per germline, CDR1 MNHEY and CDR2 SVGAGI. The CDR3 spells CASLTATTAFF.

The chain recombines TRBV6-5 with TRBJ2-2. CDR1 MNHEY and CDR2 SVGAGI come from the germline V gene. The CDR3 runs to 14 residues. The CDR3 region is CASRYITNTGELFF.

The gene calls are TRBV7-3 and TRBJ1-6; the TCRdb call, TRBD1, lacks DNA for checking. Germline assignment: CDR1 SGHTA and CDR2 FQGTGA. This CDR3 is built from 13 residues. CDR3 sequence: CASSLRGGEPLHF.

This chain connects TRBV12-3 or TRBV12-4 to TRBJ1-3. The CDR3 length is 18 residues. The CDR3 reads CASSSRRGPSPAGNTIYF.

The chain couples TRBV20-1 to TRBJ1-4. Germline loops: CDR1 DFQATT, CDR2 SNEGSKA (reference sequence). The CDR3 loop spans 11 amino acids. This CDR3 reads CSGLWGEKLFF.

This chain's CDR3 is CAWRPAAGEVSYNEQFF. The rearrangement joins TRBV30 to TRBJ2-1; TCRdb gives TRBD2 as the D gene, but with no DNA this cannot be confirmed. CDR3 length equals 17 residues. In germline, CDR1 is GTSNPN, CDR2 SVGIG (reference sequence). The whole variable domain, remainder taken from reference TRBV30 and TRBJ2-1, is SQTIHQWPATLVQPVGSPLSLECTVEGTSNPNLYWYRQAAGRGLQLLFYSVGIGQISSEVPQNLSASRPQDRQFILSSKKLLLSDSGFYLCAWRPAAGEVSYNEQFFGPGTRLTVL.

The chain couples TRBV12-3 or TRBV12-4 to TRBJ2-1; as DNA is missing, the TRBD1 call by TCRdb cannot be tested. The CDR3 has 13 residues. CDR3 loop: CASTPSGYNEQFF.

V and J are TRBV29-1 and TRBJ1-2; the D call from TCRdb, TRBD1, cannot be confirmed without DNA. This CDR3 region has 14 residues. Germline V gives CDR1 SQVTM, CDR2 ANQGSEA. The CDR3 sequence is CSVGGRVTNYGYTF. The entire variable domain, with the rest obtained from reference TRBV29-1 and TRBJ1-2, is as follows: SAVISQKPSRDICQRGTSLTIQCQVDSQVTMMFWYRQQPGQSLTLIATANQGSEATYESGFVIDKFPISRPNLTFSTLTVSNMSPEDSSIYLCSVGGRVTNYGYTFGSGTRLTVV.

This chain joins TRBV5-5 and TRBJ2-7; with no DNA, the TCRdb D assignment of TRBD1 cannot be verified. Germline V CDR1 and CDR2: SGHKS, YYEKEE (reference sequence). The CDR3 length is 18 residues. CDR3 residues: CASSLGPIQALSSYEQYF.

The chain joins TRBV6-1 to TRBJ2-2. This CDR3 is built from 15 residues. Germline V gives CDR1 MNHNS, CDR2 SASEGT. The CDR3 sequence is CASSVAETNTGELFF.

The CDR3: CASSLLGGGNNTGELFF. The J gene is TRBJ2-2, the V gene TRBV28; TCRdb selects TRBD1, and the lack of DNA leaves this call unchecked. The CDR3 sequence is 17 residues long. Germline loops: CDR1 MDHEN, CDR2 SYDVKM. Variable domain in full (rest from reference TRBV28 and TRBJ2-2): DVKVTQSSRYLVKRTGEKVFLECVQDMDHENMFWYRQDPGLGLRLIYFSYDVKMKEKGDIPEGYSVSREKKERFSLILESASTNQTSMYLCASSLLGGGNNTGELFFGEGSRLTVL.

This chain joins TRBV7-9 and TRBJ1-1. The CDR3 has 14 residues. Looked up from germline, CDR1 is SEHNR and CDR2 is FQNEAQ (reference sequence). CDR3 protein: CASSLAALQTEAFF.

CDR3 protein: CASRVGEQPQHF. The rearrangement joins TRBV7-9 to TRBJ1-5. CDR1 and CDR2 (germline): SEHNR, FQNEAQ (reference sequence). CDR3 length: 12 residues.

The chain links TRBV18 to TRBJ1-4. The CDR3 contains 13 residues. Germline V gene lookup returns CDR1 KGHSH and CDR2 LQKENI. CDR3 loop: CASSPVLSEKLFF.

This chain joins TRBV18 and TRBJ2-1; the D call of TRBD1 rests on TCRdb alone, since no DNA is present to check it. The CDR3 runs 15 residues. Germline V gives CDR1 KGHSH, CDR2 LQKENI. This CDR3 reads CASSPGQGDHNEQFF.

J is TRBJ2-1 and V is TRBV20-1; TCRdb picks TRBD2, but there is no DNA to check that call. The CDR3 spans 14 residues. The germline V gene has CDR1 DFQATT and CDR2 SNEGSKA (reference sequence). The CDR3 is CSASRLAGGGEQFF.

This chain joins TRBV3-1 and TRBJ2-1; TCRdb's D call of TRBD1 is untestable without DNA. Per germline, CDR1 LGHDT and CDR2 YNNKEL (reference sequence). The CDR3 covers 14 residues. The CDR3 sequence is CASSQDTTGLRQFF.

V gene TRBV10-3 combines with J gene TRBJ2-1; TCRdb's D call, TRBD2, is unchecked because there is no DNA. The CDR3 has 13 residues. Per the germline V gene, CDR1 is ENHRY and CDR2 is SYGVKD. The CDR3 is CAISRARQNEQFF.

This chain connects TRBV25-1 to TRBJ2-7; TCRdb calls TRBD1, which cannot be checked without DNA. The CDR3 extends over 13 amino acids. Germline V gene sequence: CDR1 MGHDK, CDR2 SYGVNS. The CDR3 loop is CASGQGGDYEQYF.